The sequence of this T cell receptor (beta chain) was determined in a study of T-cell reconstitution after alpha-beta-depleted transplantation in children. Findings and caveats of the study: Some patients owed their high day-60 TCRbeta diversity to surviving recipient T cells and thymic progenitors.

Unique molecular identifiers were used in preparing the TCRbeta library. TCRdb passed the PCR reads through MiXCR, listing each CDR3 protein once. The sample has roughly 500,000 distinct CDR3 sequences; more than 9% are singletons. In this sample, this clonotype turned up many times. Its specificity is unknown. Trimming took off 0 bases at V and 2 bases at J, with 10 bases between the two ends. This CDR3 region has 16 residues. Per the germline V gene, CDR1 is MNHEY and CDR2 is SVGEGT. Sequences were derived from PBMCs, sampled before TCRalphabeta/CD19-depleted stem cell transplant. This sequence joins TRBV6-2 or TRBV6-3 and TRBJ2-2; D tentatively fits TRBD1 or TRBD2 (6 bases each). The source of this sequence is a child aged 2-9 years with inherited bone marrow failure, due to receive a stem cell transplant. CDR3 in amino acids: CASSYSGGTNTGELFF. In nucleotides, the CDR3 is TGTGCCAGCAGTTACTCGGGCGGGACAAACACCGGGGAGCTGTTTTTT.